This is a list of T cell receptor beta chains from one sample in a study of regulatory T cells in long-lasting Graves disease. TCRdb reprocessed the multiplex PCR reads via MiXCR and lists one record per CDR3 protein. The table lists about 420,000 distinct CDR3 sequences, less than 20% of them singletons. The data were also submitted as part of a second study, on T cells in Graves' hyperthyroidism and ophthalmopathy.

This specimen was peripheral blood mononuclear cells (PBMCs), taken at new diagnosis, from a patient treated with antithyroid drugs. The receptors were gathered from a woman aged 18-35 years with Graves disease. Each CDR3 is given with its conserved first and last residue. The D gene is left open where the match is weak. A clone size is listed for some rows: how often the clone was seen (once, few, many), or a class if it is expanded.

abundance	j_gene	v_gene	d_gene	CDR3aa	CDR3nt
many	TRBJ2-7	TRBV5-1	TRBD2	CASSLSGVSYEQYF	TGCGCCAGCAGCTTAAGCGGGGTCTCCTACGAGCAGTACTTC
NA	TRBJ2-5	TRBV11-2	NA	CAWTTGTETQYF	TGTGCCTGGACCACGGGTACAGAGACCCAGTACTTC
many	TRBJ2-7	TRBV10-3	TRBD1	CAISDTGTGAGYEQYF	TGTGCCATCAGTGATACCGGGACAGGGGCTGGATACGAGCAGTACTTC
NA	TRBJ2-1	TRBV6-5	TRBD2	CASTYFTSGSFEQFF	TGTGCCAGCACTTATTTTACTAGCGGGAGCTTTGAGCAGTTCTTC
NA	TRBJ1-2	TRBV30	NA	CAWSVPGNYGYTF	TGTGCCTGGAGTGTACCAGGGAACTATGGCTACACCTTC
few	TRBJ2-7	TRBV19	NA	CASSITAVAYEQYF	TGTGCCAGTAGTATAACTGCGGTTGCCTACGAGCAGTACTTC
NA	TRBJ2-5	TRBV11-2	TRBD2	CASSFASGKETQDF	TGTGCCAGCAGCTTTGCTAGCGGAAAAGAGACCCAGGACTTC
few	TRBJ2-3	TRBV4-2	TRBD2	CASSQDLLLGGDTQYF	TGTGCCAGCAGCCAAGATTTGCTTCTCGGGGGGGATACGCAGTATTTT
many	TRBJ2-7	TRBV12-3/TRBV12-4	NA	CASSPTVYEQYF	TGTGCCAGCAGTCCGACAGTCTACGAGCAGTACTTC
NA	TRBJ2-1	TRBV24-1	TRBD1	CATSDSGTGTNEQFF	TGTGCCACCAGTGACTCCGGGACAGGGACCAATGAGCAGTTCTTC
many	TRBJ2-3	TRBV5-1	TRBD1	CASSSRQGSDTQYF	TGCGCCAGCAGCTCACGACAGGGGAGCGATACGCAGTATTTT
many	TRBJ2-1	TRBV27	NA	CASSDGSRLWGEQFF	TGTGCCAGCAGCGACGGGAGCAGGTTATGGGGTGAGCAGTTCTTC
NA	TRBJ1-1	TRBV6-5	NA	CASSWGGANTEAFF	TGTGCCAGCAGTTGGGGGGGCGCTAACACTGAAGCTTTCTTT
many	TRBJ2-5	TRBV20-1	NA	CSASTGKHQETQYF	TGCAGTGCTAGTACAGGGAAGCACCAAGAGACCCAGTACTTC
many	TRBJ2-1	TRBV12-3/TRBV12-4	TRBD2	CASSPSGLAGNPLHEQFF	TGTGCCAGCAGTCCCTCGGGACTAGCGGGAAACCCCCTCCATGAGCAGTTCTTC
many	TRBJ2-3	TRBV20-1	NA	CSASQPEWVTDTQYF	TGCAGTGCTAGTCAGCCGGAGTGGGTCACAGATACGCAGTATTTT
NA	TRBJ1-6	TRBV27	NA	CASSSGQFSPLHF	TGTGCCAGCAGTTCTGGGCAGTTTTCACCCCTCCACTTT
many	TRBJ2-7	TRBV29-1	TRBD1	CTHLLGTGDHEQYF	TGCACCCACCTACTGGGGACAGGGGATCACGAGCAGTACTTC
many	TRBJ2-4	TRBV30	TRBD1	CACSNTGDIQYF	TGTGCCTGTAGCAATACAGGGGACATTCAGTACTTC
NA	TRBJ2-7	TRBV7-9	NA	CASSKEISYEQYF	TGTGCCAGCAGCAAAGAGATCTCCTACGAGCAGTACTTC
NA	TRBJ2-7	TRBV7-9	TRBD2	CASSRGLAGNYEQYF	TGTGCCAGCAGCCGGGGACTAGCGGGAAACTACGAGCAGTACTTC
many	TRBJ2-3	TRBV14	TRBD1	CASSLRGRDTQYF	TGTGCCAGCAGTCTCAGGGGGCGCGATACGCAGTATTTT
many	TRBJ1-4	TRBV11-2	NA	CASSFEWSNEKLFF	TGTGCCAGCAGCTTCGAGTGGAGTAATGAAAAACTGTTTTTT
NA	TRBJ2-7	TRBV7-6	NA	CASTEGDLDYEQYF	TGTGCCAGCACCGAAGGGGACTTGGACTACGAGCAGTACTTC
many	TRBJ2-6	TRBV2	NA	CASTRQGRVSGANVLTF	TGTGCCAGCACTCGACAGGGGAGGGTCTCTGGGGCCAACGTCCTGACTTTC
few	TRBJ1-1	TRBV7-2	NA	CASSLSGRGAFF	TGTGCCAGCAGCTTATCCGGCAGAGGCGCTTTCTTT
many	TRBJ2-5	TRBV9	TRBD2	CASSIDPPGAGVVETQYF	TGTGCCAGCAGCATCGACCCCCCCGGGGCGGGAGTAGTTGAGACCCAGTACTTC
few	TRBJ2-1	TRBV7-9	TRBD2	CASSLPSGNNEQFF	TGTGCCAGCAGCCTACCTAGCGGGAACAATGAGCAGTTCTTC
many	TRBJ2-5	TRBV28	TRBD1	CASSFTPTGRLETQYF	TGTGCCAGCAGTTTTACCCCGACAGGGCGGCTAGAGACCCAGTACTTC
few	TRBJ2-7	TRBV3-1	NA	CASSQAVAGWFLEQYF	TGTGCCAGCAGCCAAGCAGTAGCCGGTTGGTTTCTCGAGCAGTACTTC
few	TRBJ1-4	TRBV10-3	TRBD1	CAIGTGGDAGEKLFF	TGTGCCATCGGGACAGGGGGCGACGCGGGGGAAAAACTGTTTTTT
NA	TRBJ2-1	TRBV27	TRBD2	CASTDFASGGNYF	TGTGCCAGCACGGATTTCGCTAGCGGGGGCAACTATTTC
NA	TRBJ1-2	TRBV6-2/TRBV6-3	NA	CASRAGDYGYTF	TGTGCCAGCAGGGCAGGCGACTATGGCTACACCTTC
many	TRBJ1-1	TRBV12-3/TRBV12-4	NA	CASSPTLGENTEAFF	TGTGCCAGCAGCCCAACCCTTGGAGAGAACACTGAAGCTTTCTTT
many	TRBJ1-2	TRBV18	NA	CASKGKAPVNYGYTF	TGTGCCAGCAAAGGGAAGGCGCCCGTAAACTATGGCTACACCTTC
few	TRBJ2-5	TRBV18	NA	CASSPTGNIQETQYF	TGTGCCAGCTCACCTACAGGGAACATTCAAGAGACCCAGTACTTC
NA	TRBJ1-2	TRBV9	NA	CASSLSRRLSWTNYGYTF	TGTGCCAGCAGCCTGTCTCGCCGTCTGTCGTGGACTAACTATGGCTACACCTTC
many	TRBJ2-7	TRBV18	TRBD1	CASSTGQGGYEQYF	TGTGCCAGCTCAACCGGACAGGGGGGGTACGAGCAGTACTTC
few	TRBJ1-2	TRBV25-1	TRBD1	CASSALTGGKGYTF	TGTGCCAGCAGTGCTCTGACAGGGGGCAAAGGCTACACCTTC
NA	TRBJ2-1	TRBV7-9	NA	CASSFRGDTYNEQFF	TGTGCCAGCAGCTTTCGTGGGGATACCTACAATGAGCAGTTCTTC
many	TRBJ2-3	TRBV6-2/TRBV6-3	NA	CASGETGSTDTQYF	TGTGCCAGCGGAGAGACAGGAAGCACAGATACGCAGTATTTT
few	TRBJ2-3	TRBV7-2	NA	CASSTSVPTQYF	TGTGCCAGCAGTACTAGTGTACCTACGCAGTATTTT
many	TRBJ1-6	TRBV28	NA	CASTLEENSPLHF	TGTGCCAGCACCCTGGAAGAAAATTCACCCCTCCACTTT
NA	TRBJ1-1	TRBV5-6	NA	CASSLAPLPNTEAFF	TGTGCCAGCAGCTTGGCCCCCCTACCCAACACTGAAGCTTTCTTT
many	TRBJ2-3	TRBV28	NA	CASSYVPDTQYF	TGTGCCAGCAGCTATGTCCCAGATACGCAGTATTTT
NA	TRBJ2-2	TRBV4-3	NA	CASSQETRDTGELFF	TGCGCCAGCAGCCAAGAGACTAGGGACACCGGGGAGCTGTTTTTT
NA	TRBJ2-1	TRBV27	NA	CASSLSAYVNEQFF	TGTGCCAGCAGTTTATCGGCTTACGTCAATGAGCAGTTCTTC
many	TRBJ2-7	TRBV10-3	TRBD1	CAISDRQGAYEQYF	TGTGCCATCAGTGATAGACAGGGCGCCTACGAGCAGTACTTC
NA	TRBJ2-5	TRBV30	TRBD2	CAWSVTSGETQYF	TGTGCCTGGAGTGTTACTAGCGGTGAGACCCAGTACTTC
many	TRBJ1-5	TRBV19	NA	CASSKGTEREQPQHF	TGTGCCAGTAGTAAGGGAACAGAGCGGGAACAGCCCCAGCATTTT
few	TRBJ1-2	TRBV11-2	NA	CASSLVELGGYTF	TGTGCCAGCAGCTTGGTGGAACTTGGTGGCTACACCTTC
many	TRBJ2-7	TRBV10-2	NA	CASHDGPYEQYF	TGCGCCAGCCACGACGGGCCGTACGAGCAGTACTTC
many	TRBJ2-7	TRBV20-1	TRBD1	CSARSPTGNYEQYF	TGCAGTGCTAGATCCCCGACAGGGAACTACGAGCAGTACTTC
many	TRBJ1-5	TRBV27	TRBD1	CASSSTPGQGAYQPQHF	TGTGCCAGCAGTTCCACGCCGGGACAGGGGGCTTATCAGCCCCAGCATTTT
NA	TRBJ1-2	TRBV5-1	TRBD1	CASSLVGQSYGYTF	TGCGCCAGCAGCTTGGTGGGACAGAGCTATGGCTACACCTTC
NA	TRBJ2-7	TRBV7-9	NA	CASSLVGAQYEQYF	TGTGCCAGCAGCTTAGTTGGGGCACAGTACGAGCAGTACTTC
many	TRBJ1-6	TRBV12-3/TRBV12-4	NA	CASRENSPLHF	TGTGCCAGCAGGGAAAATTCACCCCTCCACTTT